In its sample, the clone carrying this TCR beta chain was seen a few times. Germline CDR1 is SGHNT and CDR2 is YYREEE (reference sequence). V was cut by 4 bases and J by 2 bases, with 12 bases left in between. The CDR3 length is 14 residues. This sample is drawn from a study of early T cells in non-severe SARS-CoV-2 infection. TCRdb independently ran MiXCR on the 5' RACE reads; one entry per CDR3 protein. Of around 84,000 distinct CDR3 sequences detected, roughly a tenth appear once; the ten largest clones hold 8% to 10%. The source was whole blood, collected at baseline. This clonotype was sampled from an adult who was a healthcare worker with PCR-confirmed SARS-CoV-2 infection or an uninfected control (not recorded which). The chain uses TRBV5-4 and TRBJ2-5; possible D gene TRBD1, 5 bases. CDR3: CASSTRRTQETQYF. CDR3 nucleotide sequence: TGTGCCAGCAGCACAAGACGGACACAAGAGACCCAGTACTTC.